Listed here are 6 T cell receptor beta chains from one sample, sequenced in a study of CD8 T cells in Susac syndrome. RNA amounts of about 0.5 to 1 ug underwent reverse transcription with random hexamers. TCRdb analysed the immunoSEQ multiplex PCR reads with MiXCR anew, one entry per CDR3 protein. This sample carries some 400,000 distinct CDR3 sequences, more than 80% of them seen once, and the ten largest clones take about 0.12%. Material: CD8+ T cells from PBMCs. Every receptor here comes from a human donor with multiple sclerosis.

The V call is TRBV27, the J call TRBJ2-1; 11 nucleotides agree with TRBD2. The germline gives CDR1 MNHEY, CDR2 SMNVEV (reference sequence). V dropped 6 bases and J dropped 7; count of bases not matched to a gene: 5. This CDR3 is 14 amino acids long. CDR3 residues: CASRPGLAENEQFF. Here the CDR3 DNA reads TGTGCCAGCAGACCGGGACTAGCGGAAAATGAGCAGTTCTTC.

This clonotype was counted between two and nine times. The chain carries TRBV2 and TRBJ1-1; no firm D call. Germline CDR1 is SNHLY and CDR2 is FYNNEI. V lost 3 bases and J lost 4, with 12 bases in between. The CDR3 consists of 14 residues. The CDR3 reads CASSDPTLSTEAFF. CDR3 bases: TGTGCCAGCAGTGACCCCACTTTAAGCACTGAAGCTTTCTTT.

The chain uses TRBV19 and TRBJ2-1; no reliable D call. The CDR3 is 15 amino acids. CDR1 LNHDA and CDR2 SQIVND come from the germline V gene (reference sequence). V shed 3 bases and J shed 7 bases, with 16 bases lying between them. As DNA, the CDR3 is TGTGCCAGTAGTATCGTCGGGCAGCTGGGGAATGAGCAGTTCTTC. Its protein product is CASSIVGQLGNEQFF.

The rearrangement uses TRBV25-1 and TRBJ2-2; D possibly corresponds to TRBD2 (5 bases). V was shortened by 1 base and J by 1 base, with 13 bases between the two germline ends. There are 17 residues in the CDR3. Germline values: CDR1 MGHDK, CDR2 SYGVNS. CDR3 residues: CASSELVGGRNTGELFF. CDR3 DNA sequence: TGTGCCAGCAGTGAATTAGTGGGTGGGAGGAACACCGGGGAGCTGTTTTTT.

On this clonotype itself: Germline and junction disagree at one end, which may indicate a read error. The J gene is TRBJ2-7, the V gene TRBV25-1, with D possibly called TRBD1 or TRBD2 (5 bases each). The germline gives CDR1 MGHDK, CDR2 SYGVNS. The CDR3 totals 13 residues. CDR3 sequence: CASSESLGRSLHF. For the CDR3, the DNA is TGTGCCAGCAGTGAATCTCTGGGACGGAGTCTACACTTC.

The V and J genes are TRBV7-8 and TRBJ2-2; 14 bases line up with TRBD2. This CDR3 has 16 amino acids. With 9 bases clipped from V and 6 bases from J, the junction kept 9 bases outside the gene matches. Germline values: CDR1 SGHVS, CDR2 FQNEAQ. The CDR3 loop is CASSHGLAGGSGELFF. The CDR3 nucleotides read TGTGCCAGTTCACACGGACTAGCGGGGGGATCCGGGGAGCTGTTTTTT.